This is a list of T cell receptor beta chains from one sample in a study of cytomegalovirus exposure and HLA in healthy donors. Only in-frame clones appear in the TCRdb table, and some are missing; sequencing was by immunoSEQ multiplex PCR. The table shows some 170,000 clones, with around nine tenths occurring only once. Material for sequencing was PBMCs. These receptor sequences come from a man aged 18 to 29 in good health and CMV-seropositive. Each CDR3 is given with its conserved first and last residue. Each record gives: D gene, V gene, clone size, J gene, CDR3 DNA, CDR3 protein. A D gene is named only where the DNA matches it firmly. The size field is filled for only some rows; it gives once, few, many or a size class.

-	TRBV5-1	-	TRBJ1-2	TGCGCCAGCAGCTTGGACTCCTCCGGCTACACCTTC	CASSLDSSGYTF
-	TRBV29-1	-	TRBJ1-1	TGCAGCGTTGAAGGCAGGATGGCTGAAGCTTTCTTT	CSVEGRMAEAFF
-	TRBV7-9	-	TRBJ2-7	TGTGCCAGCAGCAAGGGGGGGACGGGGGCCTCCTACGAGCAGTACTTC	CASSKGGTGASYEQYF
-	TRBV7-2	-	TRBJ2-1	TGTGCCAGCCTTGATTGGGCCGACAATGAGCAGTTCTTC	CASLDWADNEQFF
TRBD2	TRBV6-1	-	TRBJ2-7	TGTGCCAGCTGTAGCGGGAGTCTGTTCTACGAGCAGTACTTC	CASCSGSLFYEQYF
TRBD1	TRBV4-3	-	TRBJ1-1	TGCGCCAGCAGCCAAGACGCAGGGGGGATGAACACTGAAGCTTTCTTT	CASSQDAGGMNTEAFF
-	TRBV7-3	-	TRBJ2-3	TGTGCCAGCAGCAAAACTAGCTTAGATACGCAGTATTTT	CASSKTSLDTQYF
-	TRBV30	-	TRBJ2-1	TGTGCCTGGAGTGGCGGACTAACCCGACGGGGGCAGTTCTTC	CAWSGGLTRRGQFF
-	TRBV9	-	TRBJ2-2	TGTGCCAGCAGCGCGAACAGGGTCTCCTACGGGGAGCTGTTTTTT	CASSANRVSYGELFF
-	TRBV7-2	-	TRBJ2-7	TGTGCCAGCAGCTTCTCTTACGAGCAGTACTTC	CASSFSYEQYF
-	TRBV7-2	-	TRBJ2-2	TGTGCCAGCAGCTCGTTTTCTGGGGAGCTGTTTTTT	CASSSFSGELFF
TRBD2	TRBV13	-	TRBJ2-1	TGTGCCAGCAGCTCCCTTAGTTTCGGAAATAGCGGGAGCTCCTACAATGAGCAGTTCTTC	CASSSLSFGNSGSSYNEQFF
TRBD1	TRBV5-1	-	TRBJ2-1	TGCGCCAGCGCGCCCGCGACCGGGACAGGGGTTGAGCAGTTCTTC	CASAPATGTGVEQFF
-	TRBV6-6	few	TRBJ2-2	TGTGCCAGCTGGAGCGGATACACCGGGGAGCTGTTTTTT	CASWSGYTGELFF
TRBD1	TRBV9	-	TRBJ2-7	TGTGCCAGCAGCGCGGGACAGGGTGTTCACGAGCAGTACTTC	CASSAGQGVHEQYF
TRBD1	TRBV6-4	-	TRBJ1-2	TGTGCCAGCAGGCGACTAAGGACAGGTCCTAACTATGGCTACACCTTC	CASRRLRTGPNYGYTF
TRBD1	TRBV28	-	TRBJ2-1	TGTGCCAGCAGTTTAGAGGCGGACAGGGTGGACAATGAGCAGTTCTTC	CASSLEADRVDNEQFF
-	TRBV11-2	-	TRBJ1-5	TGTGCCAGCAGCTTAGGTCGTGCGAATCAGCCCCAGCATTTT	CASSLGRANQPQHF
TRBD1	TRBV6-1	once	TRBJ1-2	TGTGCCAGCGCCTGGGACAGTTATGGCTACACCTTC	CASAWDSYGYTF
-	TRBV27	few	TRBJ1-1	TGTGCCAGCAGTTTTCAGGGGCGGACTGAAGCTTTCTTT	CASSFQGRTEAFF
-	TRBV2	-	TRBJ1-2	TGTGCCAGCTTCGGGGGGTCAGTCGTGTTCCTTAACTATGGCTACACCTTC	CASFGGSVVFLNYGYTF
-	TRBV9	-	TRBJ1-4	TGTGCCAGCAGCGTATCGTCAGGGGTTAAAGAAAAACTGTTTTTT	CASSVSSGVKEKLFF
-	TRBV28	-	TRBJ1-5	TGTGCCAGCAGTGGTAGGGGGAGTCAGCCCCAGCATTTT	CASSGRGSQPQHF
TRBD1	TRBV5-4	-	TRBJ1-4	TGTGCCAGCAGCTTCCGGGACAGGGATGAAAAACTGTTTTTT	CASSFRDRDEKLFF
TRBD2	TRBV28	once	TRBJ2-1	TGTGCCAGCAGTTTACCGCTAGCGGGAGGGCCCCTCTCCTACAATGAGCAGTTCTTC	CASSLPLAGGPLSYNEQFF
-	TRBV4-2	-	TRBJ1-4	TGTGCCAGCAGCCAAGATCCGGGGGGAGGCACTAATGAAAAACTGTTTTTT	CASSQDPGGGTNEKLFF
TRBD2	TRBV5-1	-	TRBJ2-5	TGCGCCAGCAGCCCGGGGGGGACTCCTCAAGAGACCCAGTACTTC	CASSPGGTPQETQYF
TRBD2	TRBV28	-	TRBJ2-1	TGTGCCAGCAGTAGCGGGATGATCACCTACAATGAGCAGTTCTTC	CASSSGMITYNEQFF
-	TRBV14	few	TRBJ2-7	TGTGCCAGCAGGGACAGCCGCTCCTACGAGCAGTACTTC	CASRDSRSYEQYF
-	TRBV6-5	-	TRBJ2-3	TGTGCCAGCAGGACCGGGGGGCTGGATACGCAGTATTTT	CASRTGGLDTQYF
TRBD1	TRBV2	-	TRBJ2-7	TGTGCCAGCCGGGACAGGGGGGAAACCGAGCAGTACTTC	CASRDRGETEQYF
-	TRBV5-6	-	TRBJ2-7	TGTGCCAGCAGCGAGGGGACTGACGAGCAGTACTTC	CASSEGTDEQYF
TRBD2	TRBV6-5	-	TRBJ2-5	TGTGCCAGCAGTAAGGGACTAGCGGGACGAGAGACCCAGTACTTC	CASSKGLAGRETQYF
TRBD2	TRBV10-3	few	TRBJ2-7	TGTGCCATCAGTGCTAGCGGGACCTACGAGCAGTACTTC	CAISASGTYEQYF
TRBD2	TRBV7-2	-	TRBJ2-3	TGTGCCAGCAGCTGGTACCCTCCCTATAGCGGGAGGGCCGAAGATACGCAGTATTTT	CASSWYPPYSGRAEDTQYF
-	TRBV4-2	-	TRBJ2-7	TGTGCCAGCAGCCAAGTCCGGTACGAGCAGTACTTC	CASSQVRYEQYF
TRBD2	TRBV2	once	TRBJ2-3	TGTGCCAGCAGTGAACCGGGGGGAAGTAGCACAGATACGCAGTATTTT	CASSEPGGSSTDTQYF
TRBD1	TRBV27	-	TRBJ1-6	TGTGCCAGCAGTTTACTGACAGGGGGCTATAATTCACCCCTCCACTTT	CASSLLTGGYNSPLHF
-	TRBV16	-	TRBJ1-2	TGTGCCAGCAGTGATTACAGGGCACGGGCTAACTATGGCTACACCTTC	CASSDYRARANYGYTF
-	TRBV9	-	TRBJ1-2	TGTGCCAGCAGCGCCACAGGTGGCTACACCTTC	CASSATGGYTF
TRBD2	TRBV28	-	TRBJ2-7	TGTGCCAGCAGTTCTAGCGGGAGATACGAGCAGTACTTC	CASSSSGRYEQYF
TRBD1	TRBV9	-	TRBJ1-2	TGTGCCAGCAGCGGGGACAGCTACTATGGCTACACCTTC	CASSGDSYYGYTF
-	TRBV4-3	-	TRBJ2-3	TGCGCCAGCAGCCAAGGTCGTACGAGGGGGGGTAGGGGCACAGATACGCAGTATTTT	CASSQGRTRGGRGTDTQYF
TRBD2	TRBV5-1	-	TRBJ2-5	TGCGCCAGCAGTCCGGCTAGCGGGGAAGAGACCCAGTACTTC	CASSPASGEETQYF
-	TRBV5-1	-	TRBJ1-2	TGCGCCAGCAGCTTGCAGGGGCCCTATGGCTACACCTTC	CASSLQGPYGYTF
TRBD1	TRBV5-1	-	TRBJ2-7	TGCGCCAGCAGCGTCCCGACAGGGAACTACGAGCAGTACTTC	CASSVPTGNYEQYF
TRBD1	TRBV2	-	TRBJ1-1	TGTGCCAGCAGACTGGGACAGGCATACACTGAAGCTTTCTTT	CASRLGQAYTEAFF
-	TRBV15	once	TRBJ1-4	TGTGCCACCAGCAGAGATATTGGTAGTATTGAAAAACTGTTTTTT	CATSRDIGSIEKLFF
TRBD2	TRBV13	few	TRBJ2-7	TGTGCCAGCAGCTGCCCTAGCGGGGGATCCTACGAGCAGTACTTC	CASSCPSGGSYEQYF
-	TRBV10-3	-	TRBJ1-2	TGTGCCATCAGTGAGTCCGGGGGGGCGGATGGCTACACCTTC	CAISESGGADGYTF
-	TRBV28	-	TRBJ1-2	TGTGCCAGCAGTCGGGGGACTCTACTTACCCATGGCTACACCTTC	CASSRGTLLTHGYTF
TRBD1	TRBV9	-	TRBJ1-1	TGTGCCAGCAGCGCCCGGGACAGAGTATACACTGAAGCTTTCTTT	CASSARDRVYTEAFF
TRBD1	TRBV27	once	TRBJ2-7	TGTGCCAGCAGCCAAGTAGGGACAGGGAAGGGCTACGAGCAGTACTTC	CASSQVGTGKGYEQYF
-	TRBV28	-	TRBJ1-2	TGTGCCAGCAGTTATAGCCGATCTAACTATGGCTACACCTTC	CASSYSRSNYGYTF
TRBD2	TRBV7-2	-	TRBJ2-3	TGTGCCAGCAGCTTAATTGTTCTAGGCGGGGGAAACACAGATACGCAGTATTTT	CASSLIVLGGGNTDTQYF
TRBD2	TRBV6-4	-	TRBJ2-1	TGTGCCAGCACTCTCACACTAGCGGGAGGGGGGAATGAGCAGTTCTTC	CASTLTLAGGGNEQFF
TRBD1	TRBV7-8	-	TRBJ2-7	TGTGCCAGCAGAAACAGGGGGCTCGAGCAGTACTTC	CASRNRGLEQYF
-	TRBV7-3	-	TRBJ2-1	TGTGCCAGCAGCATCTCGGGGGTCTCTAATGAGCAGTTCTTC	CASSISGVSNEQFF
TRBD1	TRBV4-2	-	TRBJ1-1	TGTGCCAGCAGCCAAGAACTTATTATGGGGACAGGGAAGGAAGCTTTCTTT	CASSQELIMGTGKEAFF
TRBD2	TRBV5-4	-	TRBJ2-7	TGTGCCAGCAGCCCATCAGCGGGAGGTATCTCCTACGAGCAGTACTTC	CASSPSAGGISYEQYF